A single sample gave rise to the 6 T cell receptor beta chains below, sequenced in a study of blood T cell repertoires in COVID-19. TCRdb's table, derived via immunoSEQ multiplex PCR, lists solely in-frame clones and lacks some. Among roughly 340,000 clones listed, around 87% were seen once. The sequencing sample was made of PBMCs or T cells enriched from blood (not recorded which). The receptors were gathered from a man in his forties or fifties in a cohort exposed to, infected with or recovered from COVID-19 (not recorded which).

In the case of this clone: Other DNA sequences in this sample translate to the same CDR3. The rearrangement links TRBV28 to TRBJ1-5; D ambiguous. This CDR3 is 12 amino acids long. Germline V gives CDR1 MDHEN, CDR2 SYDVKM. V lost 2 bases and J 7 bases, leaving 6 bases between the germline ends. The CDR3 sequence: CASSLEGQPQHF. Written as DNA, the CDR3 is TGTGCCAGCAGTTTAGAGGGCCAGCCCCAGCATTTT.

V is TRBV10-3 and J is TRBJ2-7; 9 bases match TRBD2. The V gene's germline CDR1 is ENHRY and CDR2 SYGVKD. J lost 2 bases, V lost 4 bases, and 6 bases had no gene match. There are 15 residues in the CDR3. The CDR3: CAISAASGIPYEQYF. In DNA, the CDR3 is TGTGCCATCAGTGCGGCTAGCGGGATCCCCTACGAGCAGTACTTC.

V usage is TRBV5-4 and J usage is TRBJ2-7; D call uncertain. CDR1 is SGHNT and CDR2 is YYREEE in the germline V gene (reference sequence). V was clipped by 0 bases and J by 0 bases, with 10 bases between them. The CDR3 runs to 15 residues. The DNA of the CDR3 is TGTGCCAGCAGCTTGGACCCGGGTTTCTCCTACGAGCAGTACTTC. Protein product: CASSLDPGFSYEQYF. The full variable domain, in which reference TRBV5-4 and TRBJ2-7 provide the parts outside the CDR3, is ETGVTQSPTHLIKTRGQQVTLRCSSQSGHNTVSWYQQALGQGPQFIFQYYREEENGRGNFPPRFSGLQFPNYSSELNVNALELDDSALYLCASSLDPGFSYEQYFGPGTRLTVT.

J is TRBJ1-1 and V is TRBV19; 7 bases map to TRBD1. The V segment lost 6 bases and the J segment 8 bases; nucleotides outside the gene matches: 12. CDR1 LNHDA and CDR2 SQIVND come from the germline V gene (reference sequence). CDR3 length: 14 amino acids. The CDR3 DNA reads as TGTGCCAGTAGGCAACGCTGGCGACAGGGCGAAGCTTTCTTT. Translated, it gives CASRQRWRQGEAFF.

The rearrangement uses TRBV14 and TRBJ1-4; D unclear. V was cut by 0 bases and J by 7 bases, with 15 bases left in between. This CDR3 has 16 amino acids. Germline V gene lookup returns CDR1 SGHDN and CDR2 FVKESK. The CDR3, as DNA: TGTGCCAGCAGCCAAGAGTTCATAACCTCCGGTGAAAAACTGTTTTTT. It codes for CASSQEFITSGEKLFF.

In its sample, this clone was seen once. The rearrangement joins TRBV7-9 to TRBJ1-1, with D possibly being TRBD1 (5 bases). Germline values: CDR1 SEHNR, CDR2 FQNEAQ (reference sequence). The CDR3 contains 15 residues. Trimming stripped 2 bases from V and 5 bases from J, with 15 bases between. CDR3 sequence: CASSLPIGRATEAFF. The CDR3, as DNA: TGTGCCAGCAGCTTACCGATAGGCAGGGCTACTGAAGCTTTCTTT.